These 10 T cell receptor beta chains were all obtained from the same sample, sequenced in a study of tissue T cells after allogeneic stem cell transplantation (dated by TCRdb to 2021 to 2024). The library was prepared using the immunoSEQ multiplex PCR assay. Imported from immuneACCESS, the table was reduced by TCRdb to in-frame sequences with V and J called. These copies leave out some clones; in studies compared against another copy, an unresolved V gene accounts for under half, and the cause of the remainder is not known. A total of roughly 5,000 clones appear in this sample, over 50% of them only once. The ten largest clones capture 7% to 10% of the sample. The time point label corresponds to: mouse harvest day 7 after allogeneic transplant. Each mouse graft, delivered by tail vein injection, combined 10^6 splenic CD5+ T cells with 10^7 T-cell-depleted bone marrow cells. The sample was gut tissue. These receptors originate from a female BALB/c mouse given C57BL/6 T cells with graft-versus-host disease after an allogeneic hematopoietic cell transplant.

In this sample, this clone turned up once. The gene names given are mouse names. The read comes to an end 1 residue before the CDR3 does, leaving the germline J gene to fill in the end. The V gene is TRBV12-1, the J gene TRBJ1-2; TRBD1 is a possible D gene (5 bases). V was shortened by 0 bases and J by 1 base, with 5 bases between the two germline ends. The CDR3 has 13 residues. CDR1 and CDR2 (germline): SGHSN, HYEKVE. The part of the CDR3 DNA that was read is TGTGCCAGCTCTCTCGGGGGAAACTCCGACTACACC. It translates to CASSLGGNSDYT. The whole CDR3 reads CASSLGGNSDYTF.

To note about this clone: Gene names denote mouse genes. The read comes to an end 1 residue before the CDR3 does, leaving the germline J gene to fill in the end. This chain joins TRBV19 and TRBJ2-1, with 8 bases identical to TRBD2. CDR3 size: 14 residues. Unmatched junction bases numbered 4, after V lost 2 bases and J lost 6 bases. The germline CDR1 and CDR2 sequences are FNHDT and SITEND (reference sequence). Partial CDR3 DNA: TGTGCCAGCAGTATGGGGGGGCGCTTTGCTGAGCAGTTC. Translating it yields CASSMGGRFAEQF. In full, the CDR3 reads CASSMGGRFAEQFF.

About this clone itself: Genes here carry mouse names. Read data end 1 residue before the CDR3 end; the end is taken from the germline J gene. V usage is TRBV23 and J usage is TRBJ1-1; no DNA check was done on the table's D call, TRBD1. The CDR3 runs 15 residues. Germline assignment: CDR1 KGHTA and CDR2 FQNQQP. CDR3 amino acids: CSSSQAGTENTEVFF. The covered CDR3 bases are TGCTCCAGCAGTCAAGCCGGGACAGAAAACACAGAAGTCTTC.

This clone was found a few times. Germline and genes here are mouse. The read falls 1 residue short of the CDR3 end, and the missing part is taken from the germline J gene. The chain has TRBV13-3 and TRBJ2-7; 7 bases line up with TRBD2. From germline, CDR1 is NNHDY and CDR2 SYVADS. Trimming at V came to 0 bases and at J to 4 bases, leaving 4 bases not matched to a gene. This CDR3 contains 14 residues. The CDR3 bases that were read are TGTGCCAGCAGTGATGCACGGGGGGGGTATGAACAGTAC. Translation: CASSDARGGYEQY. The complete CDR3 sequence is CASSDARGGYEQYF.

This clone was counted a few times. Mouse gene names apply. The read halts 1 residue ahead of the CDR3 end, with the missing end drawn from the germline J gene. V is TRBV26 and J is TRBJ2-7; possible D gene TRBD1, 6 bases. Germline lookup yields CDR1 KGHPV and CDR2 FQNQEV (reference sequence). The V end was cut by 4 bases, the J end by 2 bases, with 9 bases between. The CDR3 loop spans 13 amino acids. CDR3 DNA, as far as it was read: TGTGCCAGCAGTCCGGGACAACCCTATGAACAGTAC. Translation: CASSPGQPYEQY. The full CDR3 reads CASSPGQPYEQYF.

About this clone itself: Gene labels here are mouse ones. The read terminates 1 residue ahead of where the CDR3 ends, so the germline J gene completes it. V gene TRBV26 combines with J gene TRBJ1-1; weak D call: TRBD1 (6 bases). This CDR3 is built from 13 residues. From germline, CDR1 is KGHPV and CDR2 FQNQEV (reference sequence). V was pared by 4 bases and J by 2 bases, with 8 bases between. The CDR3 bases that were read are TGTGCCAGCAGTCCGGGACACAACACAGAAGTCTTC. Translation gives CASSPGHNTEVF. The whole CDR3 sequence reads CASSPGHNTEVFF.

Turning to this clone: Gene names follow the mouse nomenclature. With the read ending 1 residue before the CDR3 end, the germline J gene is used to fill in that end. V gene TRBV12-1 combines with J gene TRBJ2-1, with D tentatively TRBD1 (6 bases). V shed 0 bases and J shed 7 bases, with 9 bases lying between them. There are 13 residues in the CDR3. The germline CDR1 and CDR2 sequences are SGHSN and HYEKVE. CDR3 sequence: CASSLTGWAEQFF. The part of the CDR3 DNA that was read is TGTGCCAGCTCTCTCACAGGGTGGGCTGAGCAGTTC.

Comment on this clone: Each gene name is a mouse one. Sequencing ends 1 residue short of the CDR3 end; the germline J gene provides the rest. The rearrangement uses TRBV26 and TRBJ2-2; D remains ambiguous. Germline-derived CDR1 and CDR2 are KGHPV and FQNQEV (reference sequence). The CDR3 consists of 16 residues. Trimming removed 0 bases from V and 4 bases from J, with 12 bases in between. The DNA read from the CDR3 is TGTGCCAGCAGTCTGTCGATCCGGGTCGGCACCGGGCAGCTCTAC. Amino acid sequence: CASSLSIRVGTGQLY. The full CDR3 reads CASSLSIRVGTGQLYF.

On this clone itself: Mouse germline and gene names are used. The read ends 1 residue shy of where the CDR3 ends; the end is completed using the germline J gene. The chain recombines TRBV12-1 with TRBJ2-5, with D unclear. CDR3 length equals 13 residues. Germline V lookup: CDR1 SGHSN, CDR2 HYEKVE. Trimming took 4 bases from V and 4 from J, leaving 11 bases between them. CDR3 loop: CASSTGIKDTQYF. Partial CDR3 DNA: TGTGCCAGCTCCACCGGGATAAAAGACACCCAGTAC.

For this clone: Any gene name here is a mouse gene name. The CDR3 goes on 1 residue after the read ends, and that part is filled in from the germline J gene. V is TRBV26 and J is TRBJ2-1, with 10 bases aligning to TRBD1. Trimming at V came to 5 bases and at J to 8 bases, leaving 3 bases not matched to a gene. There are 13 residues in the CDR3. CDR1 and CDR2 (germline): KGHPV, FQNQEV (reference sequence). Here the CDR3 reads CASSWDRGTEQFF. CDR3 DNA (partial): TGTGCCAGCAGTTGGGACAGGGGAACTGAGCAGTTC.